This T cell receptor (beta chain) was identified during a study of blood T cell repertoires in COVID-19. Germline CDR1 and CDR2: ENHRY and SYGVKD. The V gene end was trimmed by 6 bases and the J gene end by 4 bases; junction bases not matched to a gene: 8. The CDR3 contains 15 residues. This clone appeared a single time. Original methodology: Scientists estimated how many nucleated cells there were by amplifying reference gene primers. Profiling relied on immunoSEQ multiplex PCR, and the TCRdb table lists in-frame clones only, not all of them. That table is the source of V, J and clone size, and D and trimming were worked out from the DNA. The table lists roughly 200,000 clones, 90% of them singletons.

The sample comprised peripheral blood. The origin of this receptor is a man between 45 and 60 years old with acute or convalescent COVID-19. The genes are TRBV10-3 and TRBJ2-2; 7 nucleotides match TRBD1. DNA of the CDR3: TGTGCCATCAGCACACAGGGGTCCGTCACCGGGGAGCTGTTTTTT. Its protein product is CAISTQGSVTGELFF.